These T cell receptor beta chains were read from a single sample in a study of blood T cell repertoires in COVID-19. Here immunoSEQ multiplex PCR was the method, and the copy in TCRdb shows in-frame clones only, minus some. The sample lists about 80,000 clones, more than 75% occurring once. Sequenced sample: peripheral blood. These receptors were collected from a human donor in a cohort sampled during active COVID-19. The CDR3 runs from the conserved cysteine through the conserved F or W. D genes are given only for firm matches. Size values are once, few and many counts, or a class for expanded clones, and some rows have none.

CASSGTSGPNEQFF | TGTGCCAGCAGTGGGACTAGCGGGCCGAATGAGCAGTTCTTC | TRBD2 | TRBJ2-1 | . | TRBV2
CASSTRVGSMNTEAFF | TGTGCCAGCAGTACCCGTGTAGGGAGCATGAACACTGAAGCTTTCTTT | . | TRBJ1-1 | . | TRBV28
CASTRDRRETQYF | TGTGCCAGCACCCGGGACAGGCGAGAGACCCAGTACTTC | TRBD1 | TRBJ2-5 | . | TRBV6-5
CSARVGEKLFF | TGCAGTGCCCGAGTCGGGGAAAAACTGTTTTTT | . | TRBJ1-4 | . | TRBV20-1
CASSPQGGRETQYF | TGTGCCAGCAGTCCACAGGGGGGGAGGGAGACCCAGTACTTC | . | TRBJ2-5 | . | TRBV6-5
CASSSVRGTPNYGYTF | TGTGCCAGCAGTTCCGTCAGGGGTACACCTAACTATGGCTACACCTTC | . | TRBJ1-2 | . | TRBV27
CASSERRASNQPQHF | TGTGCCAGCAGTGAACGGAGGGCGAGCAATCAGCCCCAGCATTTT | . | TRBJ1-5 | once | TRBV2
CATREGTDTQYF | TGTGCCACAAGGGAGGGCACAGATACGCAGTATTTT | . | TRBJ2-3 | . | TRBV7-9
CASRDRFGPGYEQYF | TGTGCCAGCAGGGACAGGTTCGGCCCAGGGTACGAGCAGTACTTC | TRBD1 | TRBJ2-7 | . | TRBV27
CASSIGSARGHGTQYF | TGTGCCAGTAGTATAGGGTCAGCCAGGGGGCATGGCACGCAGTATTTT | TRBD1 | TRBJ2-3 | few | TRBV19
CASSPPSSYEAFF | TGTGCCAGCTCACCACCCAGTTCGTATGAAGCTTTCTTT | . | TRBJ1-1 | once | TRBV18
CASRQGVTYEQYF | TGCGCCAGCAGGCAGGGGGTGACCTACGAGCAGTACTTC | TRBD1 | TRBJ2-7 | . | TRBV5-1
CAWRISGQVNSPLHF | TGTGCCTGGAGAATTTCGGGACAGGTGAATTCACCCCTCCACTTT | TRBD1 | TRBJ1-6 | once | TRBV30
CASSTTPPGTGTDTQYF | TGTGCCAGTAGTACCACCCCTCCCGGGACAGGGACAGATACGCAGTATTTT | TRBD1 | TRBJ2-3 | . | TRBV19
CASTTRPSGDYEQYF | TGTGCCAGCACTACCCGACCCTCAGGGGACTACGAGCAGTACTTC | . | TRBJ2-7 | . | TRBV28
CASTSGDEQFF | TGTGCCAGCACCTCCGGGGATGAGCAGTTCTTC | . | TRBJ2-1 | few | TRBV7-3
CASSDFLNTEAFF | TGTGCCAGCAGTGACTTCTTGAACACTGAAGCTTTCTTT | . | TRBJ1-1 | . | TRBV6-4
CASRLPGANEQFF | TGTGCCAGCAGGCTGCCAGGGGCGAATGAGCAGTTCTTC | . | TRBJ2-1 | large | TRBV28
CASSLNTGAYEQYF | TGTGCCAGCAGCTTAAATACAGGGGCCTACGAGCAGTACTTC | TRBD1 | TRBJ2-7 | . | TRBV7-3
CASSWGQDTDTQYF | TGTGCCAGCAGTTGGGGACAGGACACAGATACGCAGTATTTT | TRBD1 | TRBJ2-3 | . | TRBV6-2/TRBV6-3
CASSFDSSRGYTF | TGTGCCAGCAGTTTCGATAGCAGTCGTGGCTACACCTTC | . | TRBJ1-2 | . | TRBV28